This section outlines one T cell receptor (beta chain) sequence together with its context. Its cognate antigen is unknown. This entry belongs to a study of T cell responses to AZD1222 COVID-19 vaccine. Sequencing was performed with immunoSEQ multiplex PCR; in TCRdb, only in-frame clones are kept and a portion is missing. This repertoire shows approximately 80,000 clones, 80% to 90% found once; its top ten account for roughly 3.1%. Study results and caveats: Repertoire samples came only from after the peak T cell response.

In germline, CDR1 is MNHEY, CDR2 SVGAGI. With V trimmed by 2 bases and J by 2 bases, 9 bases remained unmatched. The CDR3 totals 16 residues. The chain couples TRBV6-5 to TRBJ2-7; 7 nucleotides align to TRBD1. The sequence was obtained from an adult who received the AZD1222 COVID-19 vaccine. This specimen was peripheral blood, taken 28 days after the second AZD1222 dose. The chain's CDR3 is CASSYAPDRSTYEQYF. The CDR3 DNA follows: TGTGCCAGCAGTTACGCCCCGGACAGGTCGACCTACGAGCAGTACTTC.